Detailed here is one TCR beta chain. The data are from a study of blood T cell repertoires in COVID-19. This CDR3 is built from 14 residues. The germline CDR1 and CDR2 sequences are SNHLY and FYNNEI. V was clipped by 6 bases and J by 4 bases; unmatched bases: 7. TCRdb keeps only in-frame clones here, not all; method: immunoSEQ multiplex PCR. The table has roughly 140,000 clones, 84% seen once; the top ten hold under 7%. Sequenced: PBMCs or T cells enriched from blood (not recorded which). This sequence joins TRBV2 and TRBJ2-7, with 9 bases matching TRBD2. The clonotype originates from a woman between 50 and 59 years old who had been exposed to COVID-19. The CDR3 DNA follows: TGTGCCAGCAGACTGGCGGGAGGGCCTTACGAGCAGTACTTC. Amino acids: CASRLAGGPYEQYF.